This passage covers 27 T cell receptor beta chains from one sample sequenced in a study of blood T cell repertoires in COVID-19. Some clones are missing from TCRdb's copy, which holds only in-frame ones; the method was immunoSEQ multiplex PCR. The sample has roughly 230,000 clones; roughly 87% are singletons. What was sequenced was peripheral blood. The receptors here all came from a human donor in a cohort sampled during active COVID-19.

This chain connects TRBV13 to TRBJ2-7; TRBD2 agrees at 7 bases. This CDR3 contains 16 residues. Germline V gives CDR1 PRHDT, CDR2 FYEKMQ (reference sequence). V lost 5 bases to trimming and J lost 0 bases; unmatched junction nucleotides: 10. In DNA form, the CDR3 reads TGTGCCAGCAGCAACCAAGCGGGGTTGAGCTCCTACGAGCAGTACTTC. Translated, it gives CASSNQAGLSSYEQYF.

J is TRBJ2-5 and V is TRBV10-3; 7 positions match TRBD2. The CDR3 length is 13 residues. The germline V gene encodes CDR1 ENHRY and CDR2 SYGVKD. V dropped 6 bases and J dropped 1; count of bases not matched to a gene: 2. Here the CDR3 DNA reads TGTGCCATCAGAGCGGGGAGCCAAGAGACCCAGTACTTC. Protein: CAIRAGSQETQYF.

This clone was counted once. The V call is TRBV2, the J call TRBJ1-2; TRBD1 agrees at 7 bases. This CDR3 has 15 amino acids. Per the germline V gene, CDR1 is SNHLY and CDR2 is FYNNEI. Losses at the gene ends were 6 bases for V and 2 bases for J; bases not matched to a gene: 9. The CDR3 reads CASSGDSLLNYGYTF. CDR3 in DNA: TGTGCCAGCAGCGGGGACAGCCTTTTAAACTATGGCTACACCTTC.

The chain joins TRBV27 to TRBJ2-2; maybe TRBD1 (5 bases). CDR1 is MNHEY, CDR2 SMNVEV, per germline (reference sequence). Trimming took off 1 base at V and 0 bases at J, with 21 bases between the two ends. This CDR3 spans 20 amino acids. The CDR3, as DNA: TGTGCCAGCAGTTTATTCGCCTCCTCACAGGCGATCGCGAACACCGGGGAGCTGTTTTTT. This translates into CASSLFASSQAIANTGELFF.

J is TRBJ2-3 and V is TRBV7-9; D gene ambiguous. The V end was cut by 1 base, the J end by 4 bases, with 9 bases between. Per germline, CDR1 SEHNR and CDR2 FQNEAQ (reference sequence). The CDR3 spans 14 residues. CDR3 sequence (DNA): TGTGCCAGCAGCTTAGTGGTATCGGCAGATACGCAGTATTTT. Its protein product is CASSLVVSADTQYF.

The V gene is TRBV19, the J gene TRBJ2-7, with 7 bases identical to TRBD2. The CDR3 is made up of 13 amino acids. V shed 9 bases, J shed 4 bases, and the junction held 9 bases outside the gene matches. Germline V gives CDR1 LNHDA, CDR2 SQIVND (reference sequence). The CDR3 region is CASGPSGSYEQYF. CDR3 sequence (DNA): TGTGCCAGCGGCCCTAGCGGTTCGTACGAGCAGTACTTC. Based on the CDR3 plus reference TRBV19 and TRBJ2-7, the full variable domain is DGGITQSPKYLFRKEGQNVTLSCEQNLNHDAMYWYRQDPGQGLRLIYYSQIVNDFQKGDIAEGYSVSREKKESFPLTVTSAQKNPTAFYLCASGPSGSYEQYFGPGTRLTVT.

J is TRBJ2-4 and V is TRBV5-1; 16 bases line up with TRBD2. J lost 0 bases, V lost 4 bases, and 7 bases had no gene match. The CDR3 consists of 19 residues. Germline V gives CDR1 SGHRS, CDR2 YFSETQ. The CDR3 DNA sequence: TGCGCCAGCAGCCCGGGACTAGCGGGGGGGATTATAGCCAAAAACATTCAGTACTTC. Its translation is CASSPGLAGGIIAKNIQYF.

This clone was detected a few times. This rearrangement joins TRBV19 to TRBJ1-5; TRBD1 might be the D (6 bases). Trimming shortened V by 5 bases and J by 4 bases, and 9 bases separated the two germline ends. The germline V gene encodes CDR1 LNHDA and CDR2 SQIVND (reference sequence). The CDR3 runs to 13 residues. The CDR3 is CASSWDINQPQHF. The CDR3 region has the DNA TGTGCCAGTAGTTGGGACATTAATCAGCCCCAGCATTTT.

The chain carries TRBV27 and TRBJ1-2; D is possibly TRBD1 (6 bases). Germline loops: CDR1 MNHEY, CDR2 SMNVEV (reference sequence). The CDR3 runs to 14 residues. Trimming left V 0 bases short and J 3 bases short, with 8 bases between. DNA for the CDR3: TGTGCCAGCAGTTTATCGCCAGGGGACTATGGCTACACCTTC. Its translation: CASSLSPGDYGYTF.

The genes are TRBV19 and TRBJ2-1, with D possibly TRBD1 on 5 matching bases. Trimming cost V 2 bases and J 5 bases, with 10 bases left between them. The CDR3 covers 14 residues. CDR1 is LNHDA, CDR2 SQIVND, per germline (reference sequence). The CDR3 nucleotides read TGTGCCAGTAGTATAAATTTACAGGACAATGAGCAGTTCTTC. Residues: CASSINLQDNEQFF.

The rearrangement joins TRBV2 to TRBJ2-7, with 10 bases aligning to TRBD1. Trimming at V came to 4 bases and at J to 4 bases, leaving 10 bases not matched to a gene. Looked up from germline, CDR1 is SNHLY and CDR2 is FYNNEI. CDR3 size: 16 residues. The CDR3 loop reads CASSVGQGFGRYEQYF. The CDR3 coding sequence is TGTGCCAGCAGTGTGGGACAGGGGTTCGGACGATACGAGCAGTACTTC.

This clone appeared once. The CDR3 here is CASSYSTSGYYEQYF. The CDR3 DNA sequence: TGTGCCAGCAGTTACTCGACCAGCGGCTACTACGAGCAGTACTTC. The chain uses TRBV6-5 and TRBJ2-7; tentative D call: TRBD2 (5 bases). This CDR3 has 15 residues. The germline gives CDR1 MNHEY, CDR2 SVGAGI. V shed 0 bases and J shed 3 bases, with 12 bases lying between them.

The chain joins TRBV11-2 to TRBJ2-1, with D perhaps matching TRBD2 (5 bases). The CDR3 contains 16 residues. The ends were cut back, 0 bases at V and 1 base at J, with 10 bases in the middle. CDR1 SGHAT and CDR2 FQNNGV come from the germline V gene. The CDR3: CASSLDLGVSYNEQFF. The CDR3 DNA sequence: TGTGCCAGCAGCTTAGATCTCGGGGTTTCCTACAATGAGCAGTTCTTC.

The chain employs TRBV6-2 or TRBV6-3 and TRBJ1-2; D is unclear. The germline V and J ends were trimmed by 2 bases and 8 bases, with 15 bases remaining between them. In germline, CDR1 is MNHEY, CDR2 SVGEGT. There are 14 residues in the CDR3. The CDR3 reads CASSYESGWSGYTF. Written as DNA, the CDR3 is TGTGCCAGCAGTTACGAGTCCGGGTGGAGCGGCTACACCTTC.

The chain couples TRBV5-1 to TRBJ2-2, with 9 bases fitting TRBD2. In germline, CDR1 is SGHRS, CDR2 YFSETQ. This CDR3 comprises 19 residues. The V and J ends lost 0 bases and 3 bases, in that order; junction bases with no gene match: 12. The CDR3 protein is CASSLGVAGVDADTGELFF. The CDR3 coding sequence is TGCGCCAGCAGCTTGGGGGTAGCGGGAGTAGATGCCGACACCGGGGAGCTGTTTTTT.

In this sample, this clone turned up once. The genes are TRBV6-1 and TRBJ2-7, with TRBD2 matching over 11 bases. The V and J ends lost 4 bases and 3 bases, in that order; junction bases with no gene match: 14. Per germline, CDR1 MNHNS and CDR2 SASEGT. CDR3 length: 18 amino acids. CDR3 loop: CASSGDSLAGATFYEQYF. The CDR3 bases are TGTGCCAGCAGTGGTGATTCACTAGCGGGGGCCACCTTCTACGAGCAGTACTTC.

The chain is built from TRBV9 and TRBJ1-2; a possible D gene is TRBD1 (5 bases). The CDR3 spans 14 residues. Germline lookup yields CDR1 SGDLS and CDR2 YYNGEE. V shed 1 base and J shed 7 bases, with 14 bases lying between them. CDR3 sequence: CASSVSGAEGGYTF. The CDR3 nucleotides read TGTGCCAGCAGCGTATCCGGGGCGGAGGGTGGCTACACCTTC.

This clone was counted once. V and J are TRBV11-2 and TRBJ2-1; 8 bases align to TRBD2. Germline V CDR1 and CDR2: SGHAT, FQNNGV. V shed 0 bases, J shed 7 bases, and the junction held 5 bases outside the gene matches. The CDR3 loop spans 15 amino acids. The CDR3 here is CASSLEAGVGNEQFF. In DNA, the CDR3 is TGTGCCAGCAGCTTAGAAGCGGGAGTGGGGAATGAGCAGTTCTTC.

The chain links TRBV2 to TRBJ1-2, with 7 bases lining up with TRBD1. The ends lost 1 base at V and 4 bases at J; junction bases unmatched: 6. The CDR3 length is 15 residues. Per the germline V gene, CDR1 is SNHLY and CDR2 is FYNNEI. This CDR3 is CASSEGTGYIYGYTF. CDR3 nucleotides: TGTGCCAGCAGTGAAGGGACAGGCTATATCTATGGCTACACCTTC.

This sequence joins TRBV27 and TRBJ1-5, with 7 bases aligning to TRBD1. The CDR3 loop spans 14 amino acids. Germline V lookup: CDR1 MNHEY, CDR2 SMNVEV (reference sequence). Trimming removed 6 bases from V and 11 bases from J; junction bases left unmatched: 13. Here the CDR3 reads CASSQGQPVGAQHF. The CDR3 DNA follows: TGTGCCAGCAGCCAGGGACAGCCGGTCGGAGCCCAGCATTTT.

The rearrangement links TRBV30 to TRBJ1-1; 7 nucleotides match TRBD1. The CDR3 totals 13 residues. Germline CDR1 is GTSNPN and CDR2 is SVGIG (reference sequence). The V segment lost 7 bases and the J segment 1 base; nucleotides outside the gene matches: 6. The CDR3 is CAYNRGENTEAFF. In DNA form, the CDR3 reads TGTGCCTACAACAGGGGTGAGAACACTGAAGCTTTCTTT.

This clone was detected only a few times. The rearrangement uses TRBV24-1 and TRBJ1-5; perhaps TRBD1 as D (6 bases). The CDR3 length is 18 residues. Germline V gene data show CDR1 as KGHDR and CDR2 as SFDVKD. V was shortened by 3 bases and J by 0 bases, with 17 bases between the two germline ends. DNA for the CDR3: TGTGCCACCAGTGATAGAACCAGGGGCCGACTTAGCAATCAGCCCCAGCATTTT. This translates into CATSDRTRGRLSNQPQHF.

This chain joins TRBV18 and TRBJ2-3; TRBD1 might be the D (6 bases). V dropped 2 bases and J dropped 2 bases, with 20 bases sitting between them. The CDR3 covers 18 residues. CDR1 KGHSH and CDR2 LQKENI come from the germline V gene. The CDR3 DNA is TGTGCCAGCTCACCATATCGTAATGGGGGCGAAAACACAGATACGCAGTATTTT. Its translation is CASSPYRNGGENTDTQYF.

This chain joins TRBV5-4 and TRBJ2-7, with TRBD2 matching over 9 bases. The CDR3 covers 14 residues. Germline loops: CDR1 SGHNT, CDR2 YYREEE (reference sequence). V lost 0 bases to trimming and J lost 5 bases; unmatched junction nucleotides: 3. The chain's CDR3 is CASSLEAGGNEQYF. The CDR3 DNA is TGTGCCAGCAGCTTGGAAGCGGGGGGTAACGAGCAGTACTTC. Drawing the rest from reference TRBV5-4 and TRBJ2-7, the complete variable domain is ETGVTQSPTHLIKTRGQQVTLRCSSQSGHNTVSWYQQALGQGPQFIFQYYREEENGRGNFPPRFSGLQFPNYSSELNVNALELDDSALYLCASSLEAGGNEQYFGPGTRLTVT.

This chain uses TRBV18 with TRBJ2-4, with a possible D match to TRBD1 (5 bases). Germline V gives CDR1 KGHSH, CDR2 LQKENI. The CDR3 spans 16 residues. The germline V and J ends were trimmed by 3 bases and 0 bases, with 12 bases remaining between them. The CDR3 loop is CASSPDTALAKNIQYF. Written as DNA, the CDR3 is TGTGCCAGCTCACCGGACACGGCCCTAGCCAAAAACATTCAGTACTTC.

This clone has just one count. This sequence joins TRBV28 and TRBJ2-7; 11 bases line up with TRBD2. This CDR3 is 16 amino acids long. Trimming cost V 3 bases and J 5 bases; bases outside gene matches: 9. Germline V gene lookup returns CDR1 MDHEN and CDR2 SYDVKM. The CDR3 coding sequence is TGTGCCAGCAGTTTGCTAGCGGGAGGCCCAGGAAACGAGCAGTACTTC. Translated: CASSLLAGGPGNEQYF.

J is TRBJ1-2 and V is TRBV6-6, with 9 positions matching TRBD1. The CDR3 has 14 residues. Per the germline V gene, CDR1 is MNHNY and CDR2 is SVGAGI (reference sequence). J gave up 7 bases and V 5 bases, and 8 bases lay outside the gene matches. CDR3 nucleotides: TGTGCCAGCAGTAGGTCCCGGGACAGGGTTGGCTACACCTTC. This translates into CASSRSRDRVGYTF.